Described below is a single TCR beta chain sequence and its context. The antigen is unknown. This entry comes from a study of T cell responses to AZD1222 COVID-19 vaccine. As for the study in general: Both about-4-week and about-12-week second-dose recipients were combined.

Using immunoSEQ multiplex PCR, the repertoire was profiled, and TCRdb retains in-frame clones only, with some absent. The sample contains more than 150,000 clones, 88% of which appear only once. The CDR3 consists of 13 residues. Trimming left V 7 bases short and J 0 bases short, with 8 bases between. Study-level findings and limits: Increased Spike-specific TCR breadth and depth were observed after two AZD1222 doses.

The V gene is TRBV12-3 or TRBV12-4, the J gene TRBJ2-3; D possibly corresponds to TRBD2 (5 bases). Source: peripheral blood, taken on day 0 of AZD1222 vaccination. This TCR came from an adult in good health. CDR3 bases: TGTGCCAGCAACCCGGGGAGCACAGATACGCAGTATTTT. Residues: CASNPGSTDTQYF.